These 9 T cell receptor beta chains originate from one sample sequenced in a study of CD8+ T cells in alopecia areata. cDNA prepared by RNA extraction and subsequent reverse transcription served as the template for sequencing. Repertoires were generated with immunoSEQ multiplex PCR, while TCRdb's copy carries only in-frame clones and drops some. The top ten clones hold 1% to 1.5% of a sample with around 100,000 clones, approximately 42% of them seen once. The sample consisted of CD4+ T cells sorted from blood. The receptors here all came from a human donor with alopecia areata.

There are a few counts of this clone. This chain joins TRBV29-1 and TRBJ2-1; TRBD1 aligns across 10 bases. J gave up 7 bases and V 7 bases, and 10 bases lay outside the gene matches. Germline values: CDR1 SQVTM, CDR2 ANQGSEA. The CDR3 is 14 amino acids. The DNA for the CDR3 is TGCAGCGGGATACCGGGACAGGGGAGGAATGAGCAGTTCTTC. This codes for CSGIPGQGRNEQFF.

This chain links TRBV5-1 with TRBJ2-5; unclear D gene. The V gene lost 1 base and the J gene lost 0 bases, with 13 bases spanning the gap. The CDR3 loop spans 16 amino acids. Germline CDR1 SGHRS, CDR2 YFSETQ. The CDR3 sequence: CASSLSGSTYQETQYF. CDR3 nucleotides: TGCGCCAGCAGCTTGTCCGGCTCGACTTACCAAGAGACCCAGTACTTC. Full variable domain (missing parts from reference TRBV5-1 and TRBJ2-5): KAGVTQTPRYLIKTRGQQVTLSCSPISGHRSVSWYQQTPGQGLQFLFEYFSETQRNKGNFPGRFSGRQFSNSRSEMNVSTLELGDSALYLCASSLSGSTYQETQYFGPGTRLLVL.

This chain joins TRBV30 and TRBJ1-5, with D unclear. Germline V gene sequence: CDR1 GTSNPN, CDR2 SVGIG (reference sequence). V was shortened by 3 bases and J by 5 bases, with 11 bases between the two germline ends. The CDR3 is 13 amino acids. In DNA form, the CDR3 reads TGTGCCTGGAGGGAACAGACCGATCAGCCCCAGCATTTT. Translation gives CAWREQTDQPQHF.

The chain combines TRBV6-6 with TRBJ1-1; no reliable D call. There are 15 residues in the CDR3. The germline V gene encodes CDR1 MNHNY and CDR2 SVGAGI (reference sequence). V was shortened by 10 bases and J by 1 base, with 19 bases between the two germline ends. The CDR3 spells CATSLLGGTNTEAFF. DNA of the CDR3: TGTGCCACCAGCCTCCTGGGCGGAACGAACACTGAAGCTTTCTTT.

The chain combines TRBV4-1 with TRBJ2-7; D is unresolved. Trimming shortened V by 4 bases and J by 5 bases, and 18 bases separated the two germline ends. The CDR3 is 15 residues long. From germline, CDR1 is MGHRA and CDR2 YSYEKL. CDR3 in DNA: TGCGCCAGCAGCCCAGACTCGAGAGTAGGCCACGAGCAGTACTTC. Its protein is CASSPDSRVGHEQYF.

V gene TRBV10-3 combines with J gene TRBJ2-3; D is undetermined. The CDR3 runs to 11 residues. Germline V lookup: CDR1 ENHRY, CDR2 SYGVKD. V shed 4 bases and J shed 6 bases, with 5 bases lying between them. The CDR3 bases are TGTGCCATCAGTGGCCAGGATACGCAGTATTTT. Its protein product is CAISGQDTQYF.

This chain uses TRBV6-5 with TRBJ2-1; maybe TRBD2 (7 bases). The CDR3 is made up of 16 amino acids. Germline V gene data show CDR1 as MNHEY and CDR2 as SVGAGI. Deletions cut 0 bases from V and 8 bases from J, with 17 bases between. In DNA form, the CDR3 reads TGTGCCAGCAGTTACTCGAGAGGGGGAGGGCCACATGAGCAGTTCTTC. This codes for CASSYSRGGGPHEQFF.

This clone came up a few times. This chain joins TRBV28 and TRBJ2-3, with 7 bases fitting TRBD2. CDR3 length: 13 residues. Germline CDR1 MDHEN, CDR2 SYDVKM. V shed 7 bases and J 0 bases; nucleotides not matched to a gene: 1. For the CDR3, the DNA is TGTGCCAGCAAACTAGCGAGCACAGATACGCAGTATTTT. It yields the protein CASKLASTDTQYF. Complete variable domain (other parts from reference TRBV28 and TRBJ2-3): DVKVTQSSRYLVKRTGEKVFLECVQDMDHENMFWYRQDPGLGLRLIYFSYDVKMKEKGDIPEGYSVSREKKERFSLILESASTNQTSMYLCASKLASTDTQYFGPGTRLTVL.

This sequence joins TRBV27 and TRBJ2-3; 7 positions agree with TRBD2. The CDR3 loop spans 12 amino acids. The V gene end was trimmed by 5 bases and the J gene end by 12 bases; junction bases not matched to a gene: 8. Germline CDR1 reads MNHEY; CDR2 reads SMNVEV (reference sequence). CDR3 in DNA: TGTGCCAGCAGTCCGAGCGGGGCCTCCCAGTATTTT. Translating it yields CASSPSGASQYF.